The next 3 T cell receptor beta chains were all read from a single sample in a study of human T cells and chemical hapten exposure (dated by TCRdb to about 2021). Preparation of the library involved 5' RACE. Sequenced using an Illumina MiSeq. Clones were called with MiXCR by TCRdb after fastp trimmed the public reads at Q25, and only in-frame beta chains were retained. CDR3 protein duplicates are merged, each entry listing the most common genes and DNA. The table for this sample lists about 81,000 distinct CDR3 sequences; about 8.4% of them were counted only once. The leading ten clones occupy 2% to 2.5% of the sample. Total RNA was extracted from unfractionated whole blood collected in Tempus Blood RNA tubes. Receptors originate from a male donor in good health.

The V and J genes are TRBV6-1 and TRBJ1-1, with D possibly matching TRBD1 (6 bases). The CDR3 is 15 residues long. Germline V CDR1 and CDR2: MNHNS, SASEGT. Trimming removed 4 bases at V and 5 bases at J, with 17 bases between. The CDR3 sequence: CASSAIPRQVTEAFF. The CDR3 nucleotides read TGTGCCAGCAGTGCCATCCCCCGACAGGTAACTGAAGCTTTCTTT.

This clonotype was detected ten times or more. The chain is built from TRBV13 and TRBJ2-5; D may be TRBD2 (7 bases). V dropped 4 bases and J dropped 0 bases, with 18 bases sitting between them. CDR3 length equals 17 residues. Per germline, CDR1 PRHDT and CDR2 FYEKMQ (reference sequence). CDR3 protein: CASSSSPIGGHQETQYF. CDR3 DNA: TGTGCCAGCAGCTCCTCTCCGATCGGGGGGCACCAAGAGACCCAGTACTTC.

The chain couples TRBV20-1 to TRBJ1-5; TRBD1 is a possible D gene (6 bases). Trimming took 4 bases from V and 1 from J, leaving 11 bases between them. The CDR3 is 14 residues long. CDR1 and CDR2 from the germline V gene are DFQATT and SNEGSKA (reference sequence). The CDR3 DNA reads TGCAGTGCTACACAGGGAATCAGCAATCAGCCCCAGCATTTT. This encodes CSATQGISNQPQHF.